This note documents a single T cell receptor (beta chain) sequence. Germline V gene sequence: CDR1 MDHEN, CDR2 SYDVKM. This CDR3 contains 15 residues. The sample originates from a study of monozygotic twins with inflammatory bowel disease. TCRdb reprocessed the 5' RACE reads and keeps a single row for each CDR3 protein, giving no DNA. This table holds 400,000 to 500,000 distinct CDR3 sequences. This sequence was found in a human donor with ulcerative colitis or Crohn's disease, or a healthy co-twin of an affected twin (not recorded which). The V and J genes are TRBV28 and TRBJ2-5; TCRdb selects TRBD2, and the lack of DNA leaves this call unchecked. The material sequenced was blood. The CDR3 sequence: CASRLLTSGQETQYF.